These 30 T cell receptor beta chains originate from one sample sequenced in a study of blood T cell repertoires in COVID-19. Sequencing was performed with immunoSEQ multiplex PCR; in TCRdb, only in-frame clones are kept and a portion is missing. Altogether about 170,000 clones are present, approximately 90% being singletons, with the ten largest covering roughly 5%. Sequenced input: peripheral blood. The receptors stem from a young man with COVID-19, enrolled during active disease.

The genes are TRBV9 and TRBJ2-3, with 7 bases fitting TRBD2. With V trimmed by 0 bases and J by 2 bases, 3 bases remained unmatched. The V gene's germline CDR1 is SGDLS and CDR2 YYNGEE. The CDR3 spans 15 residues. CDR3 region: CASSVGAGSTDTQYF. The DNA of the CDR3 is TGTGCCAGCAGCGTAGGAGCGGGGTCCACAGATACGCAGTATTTT.

The rearrangement joins TRBV11-3 to TRBJ1-1, with no clear D. Trimming stripped 2 bases from V and 5 bases from J, with 9 bases between. Germline values: CDR1 SGHNT, CDR2 YENEEA. This CDR3 has 13 amino acids. As DNA, the CDR3 is TGTGCCAGCAGCTTACTGGCCAATACTGAAGCTTTCTTT. It yields the protein CASSLLANTEAFF.

The chain uses TRBV5-8 and TRBJ1-1; D gene unclear. From germline, CDR1 is SGHTS and CDR2 YDEGEE. The CDR3 runs to 16 residues. Deletions cut 0 bases from V and 4 bases from J, with 16 bases between. The CDR3 sequence is CASSLGLKRVSTEAFF. The CDR3 DNA is TGTGCCAGCAGCTTGGGACTGAAGAGGGTTAGCACTGAAGCTTTCTTT.

The chain uses TRBV19 and TRBJ2-2; D is uncertain. This CDR3 has 13 amino acids. CDR1 is LNHDA, CDR2 SQIVND, per germline (reference sequence). Trimming shortened V by 1 base and J by 7 bases, and 7 bases separated the two germline ends. The CDR3 here is CASSIGQDGELFF. In DNA, the CDR3 is TGTGCCAGTAGTATAGGGCAAGACGGGGAGCTGTTTTTT.

Details on this clone: One end of the junction does not line up with germline, which may come from a read error. The chain links TRBV4-1 to TRBJ2-3; a weak D match, TRBD2 (5 bases). Germline values: CDR1 MGHRA, CDR2 YSYEKL. There are 13 residues in the CDR3. CDR3 sequence (DNA): TGCGCCAGCAGCCAAGATGTGTCCGCGCGACGGGAATTT. Translated, it gives CASSQDVSARREF.

J is TRBJ2-1 and V is TRBV11-2, with TRBD2 matching over 8 bases. The CDR3 totals 13 residues. The ends lost 1 base at V and 15 bases at J; junction bases unmatched: 8. CDR1 is SGHAT, CDR2 FQNNGV, per germline. CDR3 nucleotides: TGTGCCAGCAGCTTAGGGGCTAGCGGGCCCCGGTTCTTC. It translates to CASSLGASGPRFF.

This clone was observed a handful of times. The V call is TRBV27, the J call TRBJ2-7, with D possibly being TRBD2 (6 bases). Per germline, CDR1 MNHEY and CDR2 SMNVEV (reference sequence). Between the trimmed V and J ends, which lost 1 base and 3 bases, there was a span of 10 bases. This CDR3 is 14 amino acids long. The CDR3 DNA is TGTGCCAGCAGTTTATACGAGACTAGCTACGAGCAGTACTTC. Translating gives CASSLYETSYEQYF.

The rearrangement links TRBV19 to TRBJ2-7; 7 bases are shared with TRBD1. This CDR3 contains 13 residues. V trimming: 5 bases; J trimming: 3 bases; junction bases outside the gene matches: 4. CDR1 LNHDA and CDR2 SQIVND come from the germline V gene (reference sequence). The CDR3 reads CASSSAGGYEQYF. The DNA for the CDR3 is TGTGCCAGTAGTTCGGCAGGGGGCTACGAGCAGTACTTC. Combining the CDR3 with reference TRBV19 and TRBJ2-7 gives the whole variable domain DGGITQSPKYLFRKEGQNVTLSCEQNLNHDAMYWYRQDPGQGLRLIYYSQIVNDFQKGDIAEGYSVSREKKESFPLTVTSAQKNPTAFYLCASSSAGGYEQYFGPGTRLTVT.

The rearrangement uses TRBV5-6 and TRBJ1-5; a possible D gene is TRBD1 (6 bases). CDR3 length: 14 amino acids. The germline V gene encodes CDR1 SGHDT and CDR2 YYEEEE. Trimming took off 4 bases at V and 3 bases at J, with 11 bases between the two ends. CDR3 coding DNA: TGTGCCAGCAGCCTCGGACAGATCAATCAGCCCCAGCATTTT. It yields the protein CASSLGQINQPQHF.

Regarding this clone: In the same sample, other DNA sequences code for this CDR3. J is TRBJ1-5 and V is TRBV2, with D possibly TRBD1 on 5 matching bases. The CDR3 is made up of 15 amino acids. Looked up from germline, CDR1 is SNHLY and CDR2 is FYNNEI. Trimming pared 0 bases from V and 7 bases from J, leaving 13 bases between. The CDR3 bases are TGTGCCAGCAGTGAAGCGAGGGGCGCGGGACAGCCCCAGCATTTT. Its protein product is CASSEARGAGQPQHF.

The chain links TRBV9 to TRBJ1-5; D might be TRBD1 (6 bases). The germline V gene has CDR1 SGDLS and CDR2 YYNGEE. CDR3 length: 14 residues. Deletions cut 4 bases from V and 0 bases from J, with 8 bases between. CDR3 coding DNA: TGTGCCAGCAGCTCGGACAGTAGCAATCAGCCCCAGCATTTT. It specifies CASSSDSSNQPQHF.

The chain recombines TRBV13 with TRBJ2-7; 9 bases agree with TRBD1. Germline V gene sequence: CDR1 PRHDT, CDR2 FYEKMQ (reference sequence). Trimming removed 5 bases from V and 5 bases from J; junction bases left unmatched: 10. This CDR3 comprises 15 residues. The DNA of the CDR3 is TGTGCCAGCAGCCATACCGGGACAGGGTCCCACGAGCAGTACTTC. This sequence encodes CASSHTGTGSHEQYF.

The rearrangement uses TRBV4-1 and TRBJ1-1, with D perhaps matching TRBD1 (5 bases). The CDR3 length is 18 residues. The V end was cut by 0 bases, the J end by 2 bases, with 19 bases between. Per germline, CDR1 MGHRA and CDR2 YSYEKL. CDR3 in DNA: TGCGCCAGCAGCCAAGATCTATACCGGGGGGGACGAAACACTGAAGCTTTCTTT. It yields the protein CASSQDLYRGGRNTEAFF.

J is TRBJ2-2 and V is TRBV30; D possibly corresponds to TRBD1 (6 bases). The V gene's germline CDR1 is GTSNPN and CDR2 SVGIG (reference sequence). The length of the CDR3 is 13 residues. Trimming left V 6 bases short and J 8 bases short, with 16 bases between. The CDR3 coding sequence is TGTGCCTGCCCCCCACAGGGTAGTGGGGAGCTGTTTTTT. Translating it yields CACPPQGSGELFF.

The chain employs TRBV18 and TRBJ2-4; 11 positions agree with TRBD1. Germline-derived CDR1 and CDR2 are KGHSH and LQKENI. The CDR3 contains 16 residues. The junction had 6 bases not matched to a gene; V was cut back by 4 bases and J by 4 bases. The CDR3 loop reads CASSLDRGQNKNIQYF. CDR3 coding DNA: TGTGCCAGCTCACTGGACAGGGGGCAAAATAAAAACATTCAGTACTTC.

The chain links TRBV25-1 to TRBJ2-7; 9 positions agree with TRBD1. CDR1 is MGHDK, CDR2 SYGVNS, per germline. The CDR3 loop spans 14 amino acids. The junction had 6 bases not matched to a gene; V was cut back by 6 bases and J by 3 bases. The CDR3 DNA is TGTGCCAGCAGCTTACAGGGGGCATTCTACGAGCAGTACTTC. It encodes CASSLQGAFYEQYF.

This clone was picked up one time. The chain is built from TRBV30 and TRBJ2-2; 7 positions agree with TRBD2. In germline, CDR1 is GTSNPN, CDR2 SVGIG (reference sequence). With V trimmed by 0 bases and J by 8 bases, 12 bases remained unmatched. The length of the CDR3 is 16 residues. The CDR3, as DNA: TGTGCCTGGAGTGTTCCGGGCGGGAGAAGCGGAGGGGAGCTGTTTTTT. Protein: CAWSVPGGRSGGELFF.

This rearrangement joins TRBV5-4 to TRBJ2-2, with D uncertain. Germline CDR1 SGHNT, CDR2 YYREEE (reference sequence). The CDR3 consists of 15 residues. Trimming shortened V by 2 bases and J by 5 bases, and 13 bases separated the two germline ends. CDR3 protein: CASSFRGTITGELFF. CDR3 nucleotides: TGTGCCAGCAGCTTCCGAGGCACGATTACCGGGGAGCTGTTTTTT. The whole variable domain, filled in from reference TRBV5-4 and TRBJ2-2, reads ETGVTQSPTHLIKTRGQQVTLRCSSQSGHNTVSWYQQALGQGPQFIFQYYREEENGRGNFPPRFSGLQFPNYSSELNVNALELDDSALYLCASSFRGTITGELFFGEGSRLTVL.

This chain links TRBV7-3 with TRBJ2-3, with D possibly being TRBD1 (5 bases). CDR1 is SGHTA and CDR2 is FQGTGA in the germline V gene. Trimming shortened V by 4 bases and J by 2 bases, and 16 bases separated the two germline ends. The CDR3 has 16 amino acids. The CDR3 DNA reads TGTGCCAGCAGCTCTGGGGCTAGTGAGGACACAGATACGCAGTATTTT. It encodes CASSSGASEDTDTQYF. The full variable domain, its missing parts supplied by reference TRBV7-3 and TRBJ2-3, is GAGVSQTPSNKVTEKGKYVELRCDPISGHTALYWYRQSLGQGPEFLIYFQGTGAADDSGLPNDRFFAVRPEGSVSTLKIQRTERGDSAVYLCASSSGASEDTDTQYFGPGTRLTVL.

The CDR3 protein is CASSLRIKGPPNEQYF. The CDR3 bases are TGTGCCAGCAGCTTAAGGATTAAGGGGCCCCCCAACGAGCAGTACTTC. The chain uses TRBV7-2 and TRBJ2-7, with D perhaps TRBD1 (5 bases). The CDR3 loop spans 16 amino acids. Germline V gene lookup returns CDR1 SGHTA and CDR2 FQGNSA. The V end lost 2 bases, the J end lost 5 bases, and 19 bases lay between the germline ends.

V is TRBV9 and J is TRBJ1-3; no firm D call. This CDR3 comprises 15 residues. The V and J ends lost 3 bases and 3 bases respectively, with 13 bases between them. Germline CDR1 reads SGDLS; CDR2 reads YYNGEE. This CDR3 reads CASSAPAGSGNTIYF. The CDR3 DNA reads TGTGCCAGCAGCGCCCCGGCAGGTAGTGGAAACACCATATATTTT.

This chain links TRBV19 with TRBJ2-2, with 9 bases aligning to TRBD2. CDR1 and CDR2 from the germline V gene are LNHDA and SQIVND (reference sequence). The CDR3 covers 17 residues. Trimming took 3 bases from V and 6 from J; bases not matched to a gene: 11. The CDR3 region is CASSILRASGISGELFF. Here the CDR3 DNA reads TGTGCCAGTAGTATCCTCCGGGCTAGCGGGATTTCCGGGGAGCTGTTTTTT.

This clone has just one count. The V call is TRBV10-3, the J call TRBJ2-1; D is ambiguous. This CDR3 region has 13 residues. V lost 3 bases, J lost 9 bases, and 12 bases lay in between. Germline CDR1 and CDR2: ENHRY and SYGVKD. CDR3 sequence reads: CAISESLRGEQFF. The CDR3 DNA follows: TGTGCCATCAGTGAATCTCTCCGCGGTGAGCAGTTCTTC.

The chain uses TRBV5-1 and TRBJ1-2; 10 positions agree with TRBD1. V shed 5 bases and J 4 bases; nucleotides not matched to a gene: 5. CDR1 and CDR2 from the germline V gene are SGHRS and YFSETQ. CDR3 length: 14 amino acids. CDR3 protein: CASRLGTGAYGYTF. The DNA of the CDR3 is TGCGCCAGCAGATTAGGGACAGGGGCCTATGGCTACACCTTC.

The chain combines TRBV19 with TRBJ1-5; no definite D call. This CDR3 has 15 residues. Trimming took off 5 bases at V and 1 base at J, with 12 bases between the two ends. Germline V lookup: CDR1 LNHDA, CDR2 SQIVND (reference sequence). In DNA form, the CDR3 reads TGTGCCAGTAGTGTCTCGGGTAGAAGCAATCAGCCCCAGCATTTT. It translates to CASSVSGRSNQPQHF.

The rearrangement uses TRBV11-2 and TRBJ2-7; a weak D match, TRBD1 (6 bases). CDR1 is SGHAT and CDR2 is FQNNGV in the germline V gene. This CDR3 contains 17 residues. V lost 1 base and J 2 bases, leaving 18 bases between the germline ends. In DNA, the CDR3 is TGTGCCAGCAGCTTAGTTGCAGGGGCCACCGTTACCTACGAGCAGTACTTC. As protein: CASSLVAGATVTYEQYF.

The CDR3 DNA reads as TGTGCCAGCAGCGAGGGGTACGAGCAGTACTTC. Protein product: CASSEGYEQYF. This chain joins TRBV9 and TRBJ2-7, with D perhaps TRBD1 (5 bases). The CDR3 consists of 11 residues. Germline assignment: CDR1 SGDLS and CDR2 YYNGEE. The ends were cut back, 3 bases at V and 4 bases at J, with 5 bases in the middle. Using reference TRBV9 and TRBJ2-7 for the parts outside the CDR3, the full variable domain is DSGVTQTPKHLITATGQRVTLRCSPRSGDLSVYWYQQSLDQGLQFLIQYYNGEERAKGNILERFSAQQFPDLHSELNLSSLELGDSALYFCASSEGYEQYFGPGTRLTVT.

The V call is TRBV6-5, the J call TRBJ2-1; TRBD2 agrees at 12 bases. Germline trimming cut 3 bases from V and 12 bases from J; bases unmatched to any gene: 9. From germline, CDR1 is MNHEY and CDR2 SVGAGI. This CDR3 is 15 amino acids long. The CDR3 DNA reads TGTGCCAGCAGTTATTGGCCTAGCGGGAGGGCCGGGCAGTTCTTC. It encodes CASSYWPSGRAGQFF.

The CDR3 DNA follows: TGTGCCAGCAGCTTGGTGGGACAGAACTATGGCTACACCTTC. Translation gives CASSLVGQNYGYTF. V and J are TRBV5-6 and TRBJ1-2; 7 nucleotides agree with TRBD1. CDR1 and CDR2 from the germline V gene are SGHDT and YYEEEE. V was clipped by 0 bases and J by 2 bases; unmatched bases: 1. The CDR3 covers 14 residues. The full variable domain, its missing parts supplied by reference TRBV5-6 and TRBJ1-2, is DAGVTQSPTHLIKTRGQQVTLRCSPKSGHDTVSWYQQALGQGPQFIFQYYEEEERQRGNFPDRFSGHQFPNYSSELNVNALLLGDSALYLCASSLVGQNYGYTFGSGTRLTVV.

The V gene is TRBV6-4, the J gene TRBJ2-7; D might be TRBD2 (5 bases). This CDR3 comprises 15 residues. Trimming removed 6 bases from V and 2 bases from J, with 17 bases in between. Looked up from germline, CDR1 is MRHNA and CDR2 is SNTAGT. CDR3 protein: CASSPQPGSTYEQYF. CDR3 DNA sequence: TGTGCCAGCAGCCCTCAACCGGGATCTACCTACGAGCAGTACTTC.